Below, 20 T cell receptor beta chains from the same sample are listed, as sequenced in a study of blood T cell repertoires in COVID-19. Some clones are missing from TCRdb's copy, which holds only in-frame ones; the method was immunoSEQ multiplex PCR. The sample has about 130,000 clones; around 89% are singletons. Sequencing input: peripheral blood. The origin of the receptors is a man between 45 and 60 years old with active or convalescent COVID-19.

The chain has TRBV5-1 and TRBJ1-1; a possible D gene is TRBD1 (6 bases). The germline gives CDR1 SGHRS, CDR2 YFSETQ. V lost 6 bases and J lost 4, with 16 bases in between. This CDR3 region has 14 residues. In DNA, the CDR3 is TGCGCCAGCACCCTCGGGGGGCTCGGCACTGAAGCTTTCTTT. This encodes CASTLGGLGTEAFF. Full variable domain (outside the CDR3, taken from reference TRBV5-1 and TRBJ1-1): KAGVTQTPRYLIKTRGQQVTLSCSPISGHRSVSWYQQTPGQGLQFLFEYFSETQRNKGNFPGRFSGRQFSNSRSEMNVSTLELGDSALYLCASTLGGLGTEAFFGQGTRLTVV.

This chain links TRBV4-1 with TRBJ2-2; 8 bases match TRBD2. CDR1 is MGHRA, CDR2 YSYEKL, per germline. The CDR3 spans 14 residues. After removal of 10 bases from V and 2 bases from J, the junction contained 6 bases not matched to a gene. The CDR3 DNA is TGCGCCACCAGGGGACTAGACAACACCGGGGAGCTGTTTTTT. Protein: CATRGLDNTGELFF.

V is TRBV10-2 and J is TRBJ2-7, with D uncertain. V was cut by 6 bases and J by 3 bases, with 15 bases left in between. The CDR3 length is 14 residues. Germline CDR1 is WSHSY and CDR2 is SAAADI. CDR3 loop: CASSPAPLGYEQYF. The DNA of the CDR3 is TGCGCCAGCAGCCCCGCGCCCCTCGGCTACGAGCAGTACTTC.

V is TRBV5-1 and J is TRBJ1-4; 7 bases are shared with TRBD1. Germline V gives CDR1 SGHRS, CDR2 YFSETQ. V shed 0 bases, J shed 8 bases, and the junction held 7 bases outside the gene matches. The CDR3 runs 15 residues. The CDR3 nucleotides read TGCGCCAGCAGCTTGGAGGGACAGACAGGAGAAAAACTGTTTTTT. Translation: CASSLEGQTGEKLFF.

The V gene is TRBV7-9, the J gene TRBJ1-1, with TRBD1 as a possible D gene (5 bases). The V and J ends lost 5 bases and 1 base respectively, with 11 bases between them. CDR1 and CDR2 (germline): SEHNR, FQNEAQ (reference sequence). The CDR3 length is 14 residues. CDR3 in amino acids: CASSLIGGNTEAFF. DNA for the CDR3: TGTGCCAGCAGCCTCATCGGGGGGAACACTGAAGCTTTCTTT.

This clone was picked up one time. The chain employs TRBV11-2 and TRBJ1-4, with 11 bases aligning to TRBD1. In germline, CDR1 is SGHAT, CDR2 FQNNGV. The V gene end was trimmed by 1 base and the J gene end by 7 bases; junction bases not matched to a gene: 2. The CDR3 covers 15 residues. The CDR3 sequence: CASSLVGTGGEKLFF. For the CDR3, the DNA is TGTGCCAGCAGCTTAGTCGGGACAGGGGGTGAAAAACTGTTTTTT.

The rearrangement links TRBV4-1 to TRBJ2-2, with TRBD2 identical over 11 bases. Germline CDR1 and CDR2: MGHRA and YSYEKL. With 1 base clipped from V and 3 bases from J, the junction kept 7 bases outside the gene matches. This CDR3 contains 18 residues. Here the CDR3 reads CASSQVTQGLADTGELFF. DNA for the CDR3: TGCGCCAGCAGCCAAGTCACTCAGGGACTAGCGGACACCGGGGAGCTGTTTTTT.

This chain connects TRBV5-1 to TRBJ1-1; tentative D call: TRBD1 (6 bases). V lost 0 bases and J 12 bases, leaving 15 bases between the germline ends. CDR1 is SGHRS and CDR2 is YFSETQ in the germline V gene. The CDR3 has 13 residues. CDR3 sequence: CASSLAGTFATFF. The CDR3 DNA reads TGCGCCAGCAGCTTGGCCGGGACATTCGCAACTTTCTTT.

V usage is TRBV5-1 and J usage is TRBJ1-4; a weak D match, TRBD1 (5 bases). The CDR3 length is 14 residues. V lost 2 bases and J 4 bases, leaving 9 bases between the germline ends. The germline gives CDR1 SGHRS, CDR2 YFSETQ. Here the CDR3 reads CASSFGRGNEKLFF. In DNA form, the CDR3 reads TGCGCCAGCAGCTTTGGGAGGGGTAATGAAAAACTGTTTTTT.

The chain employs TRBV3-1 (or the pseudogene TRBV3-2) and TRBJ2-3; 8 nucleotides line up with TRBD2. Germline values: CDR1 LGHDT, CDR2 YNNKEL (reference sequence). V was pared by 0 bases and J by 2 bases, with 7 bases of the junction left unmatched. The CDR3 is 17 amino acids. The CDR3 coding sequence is TGTGCCAGCAGCCAAGATGTGGTAGCGGGGTACACAGATACGCAGTATTTT. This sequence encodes CASSQDVVAGYTDTQYF.

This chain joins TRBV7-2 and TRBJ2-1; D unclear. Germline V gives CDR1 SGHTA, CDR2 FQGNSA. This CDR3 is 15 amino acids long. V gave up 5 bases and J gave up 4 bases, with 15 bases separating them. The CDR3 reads CASSLIHATYNEQFF. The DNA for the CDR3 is TGTGCCAGCAGCCTCATCCACGCCACTTACAATGAGCAGTTCTTC.

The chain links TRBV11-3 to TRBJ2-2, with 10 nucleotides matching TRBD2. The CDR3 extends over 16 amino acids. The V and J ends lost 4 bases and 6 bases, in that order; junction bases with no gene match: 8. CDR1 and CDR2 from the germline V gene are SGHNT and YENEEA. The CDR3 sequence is CASSSSLAGRPGELFF. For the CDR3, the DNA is TGTGCCAGCAGCTCCTCACTAGCGGGGAGACCCGGGGAGCTGTTTTTT.

CDR3 loop: CSVLGQLGPNTGELFF. The CDR3 DNA follows: TGCAGCGTTCTGGGACAGCTAGGACCGAACACCGGGGAGCTGTTTTTT. The chain joins TRBV29-1 to TRBJ2-2, with 7 bases aligning to TRBD1. CDR3 length: 16 residues. Trimming took 5 bases from V and 0 from J; bases not matched to a gene: 9. Germline CDR1 and CDR2: SQVTM and ANQGSEA.

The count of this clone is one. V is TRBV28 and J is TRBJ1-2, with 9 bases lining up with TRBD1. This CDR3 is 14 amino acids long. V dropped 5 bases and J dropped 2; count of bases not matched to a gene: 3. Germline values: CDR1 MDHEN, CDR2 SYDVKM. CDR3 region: CASSKQGANYGYTF. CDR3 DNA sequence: TGTGCCAGCAGTAAACAGGGGGCGAACTATGGCTACACCTTC.

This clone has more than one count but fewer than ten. CDR3 sequence (DNA): TGTGCCAGGATGACAGGGCGGTTTAGCAATCAGCCCCAGCATTTT. It yields the protein CARMTGRFSNQPQHF. The V gene is TRBV2, the J gene TRBJ1-5; 7 bases map to TRBD1. The CDR3 spans 15 residues. Germline assignment: CDR1 SNHLY and CDR2 FYNNEI. After removal of 9 bases from V and 0 bases from J, the junction contained 8 bases not matched to a gene.

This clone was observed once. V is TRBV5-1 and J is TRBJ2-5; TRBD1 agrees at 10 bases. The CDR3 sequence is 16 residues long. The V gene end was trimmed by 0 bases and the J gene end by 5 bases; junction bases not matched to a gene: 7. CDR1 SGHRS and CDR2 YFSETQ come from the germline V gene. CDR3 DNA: TGCGCCAGCAGCTTGGAGGGGACAGGGGTCTGGGAGACCCAGTACTTC. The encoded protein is CASSLEGTGVWETQYF.

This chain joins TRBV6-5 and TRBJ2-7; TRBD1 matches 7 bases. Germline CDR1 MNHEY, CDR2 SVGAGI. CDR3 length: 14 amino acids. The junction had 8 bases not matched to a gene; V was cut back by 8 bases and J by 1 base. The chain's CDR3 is CASSQTGQSYEQYF. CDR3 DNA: TGTGCCAGCTCCCAGACAGGGCAATCCTACGAGCAGTACTTC.

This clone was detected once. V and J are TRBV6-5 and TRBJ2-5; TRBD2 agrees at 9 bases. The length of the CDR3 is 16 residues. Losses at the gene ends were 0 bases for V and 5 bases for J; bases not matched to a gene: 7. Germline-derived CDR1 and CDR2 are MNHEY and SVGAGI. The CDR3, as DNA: TGTGCCAGCAGTTACTCGAGTAGCGGGAGTTTGGAGACCCAGTACTTC. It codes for CASSYSSSGSLETQYF.

The CDR3 loop is CATLPGQGYHEQYF. CDR3 nucleotide sequence: TGTGCCACCCTACCGGGACAGGGTTACCACGAGCAGTACTTC. The chain combines TRBV6-5 with TRBJ2-7; 9 bases line up with TRBD1. V lost 10 bases, J lost 5 bases, and 12 bases stayed unmatched. CDR3 length: 14 residues. CDR1 and CDR2 from the germline V gene are MNHEY and SVGAGI.

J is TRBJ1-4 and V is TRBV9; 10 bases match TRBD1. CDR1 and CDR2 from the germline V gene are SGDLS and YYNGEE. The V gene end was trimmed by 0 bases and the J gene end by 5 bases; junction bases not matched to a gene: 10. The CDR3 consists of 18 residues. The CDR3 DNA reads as TGTGCCAGCAGCGTAGCGGGACAGGGGTACGGGGCCAATGAAAAACTGTTTTTT. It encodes CASSVAGQGYGANEKLFF. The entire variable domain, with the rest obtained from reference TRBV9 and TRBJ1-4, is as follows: DSGVTQTPKHLITATGQRVTLRCSPRSGDLSVYWYQQSLDQGLQFLIQYYNGEERAKGNILERFSAQQFPDLHSELNLSSLELGDSALYFCASSVAGQGYGANEKLFFGSGTQLSVL.